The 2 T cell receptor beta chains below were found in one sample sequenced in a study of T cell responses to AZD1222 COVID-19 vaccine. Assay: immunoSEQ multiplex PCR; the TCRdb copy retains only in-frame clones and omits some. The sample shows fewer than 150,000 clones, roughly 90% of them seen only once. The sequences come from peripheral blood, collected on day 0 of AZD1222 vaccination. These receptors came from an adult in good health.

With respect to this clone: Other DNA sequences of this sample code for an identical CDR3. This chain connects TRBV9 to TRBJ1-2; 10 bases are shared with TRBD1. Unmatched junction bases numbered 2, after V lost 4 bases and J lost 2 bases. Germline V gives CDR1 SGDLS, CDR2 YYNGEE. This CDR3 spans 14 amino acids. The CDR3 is CASSPGQGNYGYTF. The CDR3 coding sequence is TGTGCCAGCAGCCCGGGACAGGGGAACTATGGCTACACCTTC.

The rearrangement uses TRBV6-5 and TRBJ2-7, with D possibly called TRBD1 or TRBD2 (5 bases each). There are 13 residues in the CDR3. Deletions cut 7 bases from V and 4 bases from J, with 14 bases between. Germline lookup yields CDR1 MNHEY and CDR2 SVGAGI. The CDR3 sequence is CASKEGFGYEQYF. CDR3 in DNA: TGTGCCAGCAAAGAGGGGTTTGGGTACGAGCAGTACTTC.